A selection of T cell receptor beta chains follows, all from one sample in a study of OX40 agonist ivuxolimab in advanced cancers. The protocol was immunoSEQ multiplex PCR, while the TCRdb copy is restricted to in-frame clones and leaves out a portion. The sample holds 100,000 or so clones; approximately 87% are singletons and the top ten take 5.5%. This sample comprised CD4+ or CD8+ T cells sorted from blood, obtained in a trial of the OX40 agonist ivuxolimab. Receptor source: an adult with an advanced solid tumor such as melanoma, head and neck, liver or kidney cancer. The CDR3 runs from the conserved cysteine through the conserved F or W. The D gene is left open where the match is weak. Clone sizes are given selectively: once, few, many, or a class where the clone is expanded.

cdr3_nt,cdr3_aa,d_call,clone_size,j_call,v_call
TGTGCCAGCAGCCTCCCGGGGGCAGGGGCGAGCTCCTACGAGCAGTACTTC,CASSLPGAGASSYEQYF,-,-,TRBJ2-7,TRBV5-4
TGTGCCAGCAGCCCCCCCTCTGGAAACACCATATATTTT,CASSPPSGNTIYF,-,-,TRBJ1-3,TRBV9
TGTGCCATCAGATCAGGGGGCGACTGGAGCTACACCTTC,CAIRSGGDWSYTF,TRBD1,few,TRBJ1-2,TRBV10-3
TGTGCCAGCAACAACCGGGACAGCCTAAATGAAAAACTGTTTTTT,CASNNRDSLNEKLFF,TRBD1,-,TRBJ1-4,TRBV6-1
TGTGCCAGCAAACCAATAGCGGGAGGGCCCGGGGAGCTGTTTTTT,CASKPIAGGPGELFF,TRBD2,-,TRBJ2-2,TRBV6-5
TGTGCCAGCAGCTCCAAAATCGGGGAGCTGTTTTTT,CASSSKIGELFF,-,-,TRBJ2-2,TRBV7-2
TGTGCCAGCAGTTTATCGCCAGGGAGAAATGAGCAGTTCTTC,CASSLSPGRNEQFF,-,-,TRBJ2-1,TRBV27
TGTGCCAGCAGCTTAGGGTATGTGCGGGAGAGTACGCAGTATTTT,CASSLGYVRESTQYF,TRBD2,-,TRBJ2-3,TRBV7-2
TGTGCCAGCAGCCTTGCCCAGGGGTGGGGCGTAGACTACGAGCAGTACTTC,CASSLAQGWGVDYEQYF,-,-,TRBJ2-7,TRBV7-6
TGTGCCAGCAGTTTGGACGGCTCCTCCTACAATGAGCAGTTCTTC,CASSLDGSSYNEQFF,-,-,TRBJ2-1,TRBV27
TGCGCCAGCAGTGAGTCGACGAGTCGTCAGCCCCAGCATTTT,CASSESTSRQPQHF,-,-,TRBJ1-5,TRBV10-2
TGTGCCTGGACCAGCTCCTATAATTCACCCCTCCACTTT,CAWTSSYNSPLHF,-,-,TRBJ1-6,TRBV30
TGCGCCAGCAGCTTGGATCAGGGTAATTCACCCCTCCACTTT,CASSLDQGNSPLHF,-,-,TRBJ1-6,TRBV5-1
TGTGCCAGCAGCTTAGCCGGGACACCCGAAGCTTTCTTT,CASSLAGTPEAFF,-,-,TRBJ1-1,TRBV11-1
TGCGCCAGCAGCTCTCTCGGTGACACTGAAGCTTTCTTT,CASSSLGDTEAFF,-,-,TRBJ1-1,TRBV5-1
TGTGCCAGCAGCTTAGATCAGGGGGGGACTGAAGCTTTCTTT,CASSLDQGGTEAFF,TRBD1,-,TRBJ1-1,TRBV11-2
TGTGCCAGCAGCGGAAGCCAGGGAGGCACAGATACGCAGTATTTT,CASSGSQGGTDTQYF,-,-,TRBJ2-3,TRBV6-6
-,CTSSQDVATGTEAFF,-,-,TRBJ1-1,TRBV1
TGTGCCAGCAGTTTAATTGGAATACTAGCAGGCCATCGAGGAGGCTACACCTTC,CASSLIGILAGHRGGYTF,-,-,TRBJ1-2,TRBV27
TGTGCCAGCAGTGCGGTTAACAGCGCCACAGATACGCAGTATTTT,CASSAVNSATDTQYF,-,-,TRBJ2-3,TRBV2
TGTGCCAGCAGCGGTGGACAGGGTACTGGGGCCAACGTCCTGACTTTC,CASSGGQGTGANVLTF,TRBD1,once,TRBJ2-6,TRBV7-3
TGTGCCAGCAGTTTATCGGCAACTAGCGGGGGGACCTACGAGCAGTACTTC,CASSLSATSGGTYEQYF,TRBD2,-,TRBJ2-7,TRBV27
TGTGCCAGCAGTTACTCGGGGCGTAGCTATGGCTACACCTTC,CASSYSGRSYGYTF,-,-,TRBJ1-2,TRBV6-5
TGTGCCAGTATTGGGGACTACTCCTACAATGAGCAGTTCTTC,CASIGDYSYNEQFF,TRBD2,-,TRBJ2-1,TRBV19
TGTGCCAGCTCACCTAACGGGTGGCAGGCCTCGGCCGAAGCTTTCTTT,CASSPNGWQASAEAFF,-,-,TRBJ1-1,TRBV18
TGTGCCAGTAGTCGCCGAGGGGCGGGAGGGTACAATGAGCAGTTCTTC,CASSRRGAGGYNEQFF,TRBD2,-,TRBJ2-1,TRBV19
TGTGCCAGTAGTAGCGGACAGGGGAGCACAGATACGCAGTATTTT,CASSSGQGSTDTQYF,TRBD1,-,TRBJ2-3,TRBV19
TGCGCCAGCAGCCAACCCAGGGAAGGGCCCTACGAGCAGTACTTC,CASSQPREGPYEQYF,-,-,TRBJ2-7,TRBV4-1
TGTGCCTGGAAAAGAGGACGAGAAGGCTACACCTTC,CAWKRGREGYTF,-,-,TRBJ1-2,TRBV30
TGTGCCAGCAGCTTAGCGTCTAACTACAATGAGCAGTTCTTC,CASSLASNYNEQFF,-,few,TRBJ2-1,TRBV7-6
TGTGCCAGCAGCTTGGGTGGGACACCAAGTACCTACGAGCAGTACTTC,CASSLGGTPSTYEQYF,-,-,TRBJ2-7,TRBV5-4
TGTGCCAGCTCACCACAGGGTTGGGAGACCCAGTACTTC,CASSPQGWETQYF,-,-,TRBJ2-5,TRBV18
TGTGCCAGCAGGGACGCTGGCAACTCCTACAATGAGCAGTTCTTC,CASRDAGNSYNEQFF,-,-,TRBJ2-1,TRBV6-6
TGTGCCTGGGGAGCTCGGGACATTAAAGCTTTCTTT,CAWGARDIKAFF,-,-,TRBJ1-1,TRBV30
TGTGCCAGCAGCGTAGGCAGGCAGGGGGCTAAGGGCTACACCTTC,CASSVGRQGAKGYTF,TRBD1,-,TRBJ1-2,TRBV7-2
TGTGCCAGCAGACCACCCTCTGGAAACACCATATATTTT,CASRPPSGNTIYF,-,-,TRBJ1-3,TRBV2
TGTGCCAGCAGCGAGACAGTCCAAGAGACCCAGTACTTC,CASSETVQETQYF,-,-,TRBJ2-5,TRBV7-9
TGTGCCAGCAGCCAAGACGGACTAGCGGGGGGGTATGAGCAGTTCTTC,CASSQDGLAGGYEQFF,TRBD2,-,TRBJ2-1,TRBV4-2
TGTGCCAGCTCACCAGTGGGGGGCGAACAGCCCCAGCATTTT,CASSPVGGEQPQHF,-,-,TRBJ1-5,TRBV18
TGTGCCAGCAGGAGACAGATGAACACTGAAGCTTTCTTT,CASRRQMNTEAFF,-,-,TRBJ1-1,TRBV6-4
TGTGCCTGGGCCGAGAGAACTAATTCACCCCTCCACTTT,CAWAERTNSPLHF,-,-,TRBJ1-6,TRBV30
TGTGCCAGCAGCTTGGGACAGGGTCTCTCCTACGAGCAGTACTTC,CASSLGQGLSYEQYF,TRBD1,-,TRBJ2-7,TRBV5-4
TGTGCCAGCACACAGGGGCGGGAGCAGTACTTC,CASTQGREQYF,-,once,TRBJ2-5,TRBV6-5
TGTGCCAGCGGTGGGGGCGGGTACGAGCAGTACTTC,CASGGGGYEQYF,-,once,TRBJ2-7,TRBV2
TGTGCCAGCAGCCTAGACATCAAGGGTCGTGAGCAGTTCTTC,CASSLDIKGREQFF,-,-,TRBJ2-1,TRBV5-4
TGCGCCAGCAGCCCCGCCGGGCCACGGGCAGGCTACACCTTC,CASSPAGPRAGYTF,-,-,TRBJ1-2,TRBV5-1
TGTGCCAGCAGCTTGTGGGGGGGCGAATACAATGAGCAGTTCTTC,CASSLWGGEYNEQFF,-,few,TRBJ2-1,TRBV11-2